In this sample, the clone carrying this T cell receptor (beta chain) turned up many times. Antigen unknown. The entry originates in a study of blood T cells in healthy people across ages. Alongside a J-beta primer mix, a sample-barcoded 5' primer served in a second PCR lasting about 7 to 12 cycles. TCRdb reanalysed the 5' RACE reads using MiXCR and keeps one entry per CDR3 protein. The top ten clones hold 22% of a sample with about 720,000 distinct CDR3 sequences, around a fifth of them seen once. Study-wide results and limits: Naive T cell percentage showed a strong correlation with the diversity of TCR beta.

Germline V gene sequence: CDR1 MNHNY, CDR2 SVGAGI (reference sequence). This CDR3 has 13 amino acids. The germline V and J ends were trimmed by 5 bases and 4 bases, with 11 bases remaining between them. Sequencing input: blood. This receptor was taken from a man aged 65 to 79 in good health. The rearrangement links TRBV6-6 to TRBJ2-5; perhaps TRBD1 as D (5 bases). The CDR3 region has the DNA TGTGCCAGCAGTACAGGTCGGGTAGAGACCCAGTACTTC. It translates to CASSTGRVETQYF.